This T cell receptor beta chain was captured by sequencing in a study of siplizumab effects on memory and regulatory T cells (dated by TCRdb to about 2019). In terms of the full investigation: The study looked at the effect of siplizumab, an anti-CD2 antibody, on alloreactive T-cell subsets in allogeneic mixed lymphocyte reactions made from human PBMCs.

From its cysteine to its phenylalanine, the CDR3 spans 17 amino acids. Of the read, only the CDR3 DNA is kept; its 51 bases are in frame from base 1. Based on the germline V gene, the CDR1 and CDR2 sequences are SGHRS and YFSETQ. Germline trimming amounts to 2 bases on V and 7 bases on J, with 11 as the count of junction bases outside the gene matches. The paper as a whole reports these results and caveats: A naive or memory phenotype could not be assigned to roughly 75-97% of proliferating CD4+ or CD8+ clones. Sequences below about 10^-5 frequency were poorly captured, so only a minor fraction of alloreactive clones could be mapped to unstimulated subsets. No functional confirmation was obtained for the suppressive function of proliferating Tregs from siplizumab cultures. The cumulative frequency of alloreactive sequences that could be traced back to unstimulated CD4+ memory T cells was significantly reduced by siplizumab. Among mappable alloreactive CD4+ clones, an average Treg-derived fraction of around 71% was observed with siplizumab, compared with approximately 30% in control reactions. Greater diversity appeared to be present in unstimulated naive T cells than in memory T cells, and a substantial contribution to the alloresponse seemed to be made by naive cells.

TCRbeta CDR3 sequencing was performed on sorted unstimulated T cells and on proliferating T cells recovered from mixed lymphocyte reactions. Fresh whole blood from approximately 9 HLA-typed healthy donors was used to isolate PBMCs. About this clone: No cognate antigen has been identified for it. Per-base quality was not reported, and no clone a single base away is much larger than it.

The library was produced with the immunoSEQ multiplex PCR assay. About 10^5 TCR templates per sample were assayed by the deep sequencing platform. Genomic DNA extracted from sorted T cells was used for TCRbeta CDR3 sequencing. The paper's data handling went like this. Clonal analysis of TCRbeta CDR3 data was done in the R programming language. Alloreactive CD4+ and CD8+ clones were identified by comparing unstimulated samples to CFSE-low samples taken after the reaction. Regulatory or non-regulatory origin was assigned to alloreactive CD4+ clones by matching of sequences to sorted unstimulated Treg and non-Treg repertoires. Entries here come from immuneACCESS through TCRdb and include only in-frame sequences with V and J called. Some clones fail to appear in such tables; in the studies checked, an unresolved V gene covers under half of the shortfall, and the cause of the remainder is unknown. The DNA gave D and trimming, while V, J and clone size come from that table. This sample holds roughly 100,000 clones; around 90% were observed only once. The top ten hold more than 0.95% of the sample.

The receptor chain draws on TRBV5-1 and TRBJ1-6, and TRBD1 matches 8 of the central bases. The TCR comes from a human donor in good health. Sequenced: CD4+ T cells sorted from blood. The sequenced DNA is TGCGCCAGCAGCTTCGACAGGGGCGATATATACAATTCACCCCTCCACTTT. This translates into CASSFDRGDIYNSPLHF. Beyond the CDR3, the reference TRBV5-1 and TRBJ1-6 genes provide the residues; the full variable domain reads: KAGVTQTPRYLIKTRGQQVTLSCSPISGHRSVSWYQQTPGQGLQFLFEYFSETQRNKGNFPGRFSGRQFSNSRSEMNVSTLELGDSALYLCASSFDRGDIYNSPLHFGNGTRLTVT.